This T cell receptor (beta chain) was sequenced for a study of beta chain features in type 1 diabetes. Findings of the study overall: Moderately but significantly shorter TCRB CDR3s were found in Type 1 diabetes patients in all four CD4+ subsets.

cDNA synthesis used the whole RNA isolate, giving expressed TCRB sequences. Clones were sequenced by immunoSEQ multiplex PCR, and TCRdb holds only the in-frame ones, with some missing. Among hundreds of thousands of clones, about a tenth were seen once, and the ten largest hold approximately 0.017%. Germline V lookup: CDR1 SGHRS, CDR2 YFSETQ. The CDR3 runs 12 residues. V lost 6 bases to trimming and J lost 6 bases, with 11 bases between them. Of note for this clone: Antigen: not known.

The clonotype was recovered from a man younger than 40 with type 1 diabetes. V usage is TRBV5-1 and J usage is TRBJ2-3; the D gene is possibly TRBD2 (6 bases). Source material: naive CD4+ T cells from blood. CDR3 in amino acids: CASIGGSDTQYF. In nucleotides, the CDR3 is TGCGCCAGCATAGGAGGGTCCGATACGCAGTATTTT. Full variable domain (outside the CDR3, taken from reference TRBV5-1 and TRBJ2-3): KAGVTQTPRYLIKTRGQQVTLSCSPISGHRSVSWYQQTPGQGLQFLFEYFSETQRNKGNFPGRFSGRQFSNSRSEMNVSTLELGDSALYLCASIGGSDTQYFGPGTRLTVL.